Reported below is one T cell receptor beta chain. The data stem from a study of technical replicates of blood from several donors. TCRdb's table, derived via immunoSEQ multiplex PCR, lists solely in-frame clones and lacks some. The sample records fewer than 110,000 clones, 96% being singletons. The specimen sequenced was T cells isolated from PBMCs. The clonotype originates from a human donor in good health.

For the CDR3, the DNA is TGTGCCAGCAGATTATCGCCACTCTTAGATGAAAAACTGTTTTTT. Translation gives CASRLSPLLDEKLFF. The chain is built from TRBV2 and TRBJ1-4, with D unresolved. CDR1 and CDR2 (germline): SNHLY, FYNNEI. The ends were cut back, 6 bases at V and 6 bases at J, with 17 bases in the middle. CDR3 size: 15 residues.